The next 10 T cell receptor beta chains were all read from a single sample in a study of beta chain features in type 1 diabetes. General study points: A moderate, significant TCRB CDR3 shortening appeared in type 1 diabetes across four CD4+ subsets.

Every isolated RNA sample was fully reverse transcribed, so sequencing captured expressed TCRB transcripts. Profiling relied on immunoSEQ multiplex PCR, and the TCRdb table lists in-frame clones only, not all of them. Seen here are 250,000 or so clones, approximately 14% observed once, and the top ten hold about 0.02%. These receptors have no known antigen. The sequenced material came from naive CD4+ T cells from blood. The receptors here all came from a young man with type 1 diabetes.

The chain combines TRBV2 with TRBJ2-3; 16 bases align to TRBD2. This CDR3 has 16 residues. Trimming at V came to 3 bases and at J to 5 bases, leaving 2 bases not matched to a gene. Germline V lookup: CDR1 SNHLY, CDR2 FYNNEI. CDR3 sequence (DNA): TGTGCCAGCAGTGACGGGACTAGCGGGAGGGGAGATACGCAGTATTTT. Its translation is CASSDGTSGRGDTQYF. The full variable domain, its missing parts supplied by reference TRBV2 and TRBJ2-3, is EPEVTQTPSHQVTQMGQEVILRCVPISNHLYFYWYRQILGQKVEFLVSFYNNEISEKSEIFDDQFSVERPDGSNFTLKIRSTKLEDSAMYFCASSDGTSGRGDTQYFGPGTRLTVL.

This clone occurred a few times. This CDR3 is also generated by other DNA sequences in the sample. The chain uses TRBV19 and TRBJ2-5; a possible D gene is TRBD1 (6 bases). Germline V gene data show CDR1 as LNHDA and CDR2 as SQIVND (reference sequence). V was trimmed by 4 bases and J by 0 bases, leaving 9 bases between them. The CDR3 has 14 amino acids. The CDR3 loop is CASSKGQHQETQYF. DNA of the CDR3: TGTGCCAGTAGTAAGGGACAACACCAAGAGACCCAGTACTTC.

This clone appeared a single time. The chain is built from TRBV4-1 and TRBJ2-2; 7 nucleotides agree with TRBD2. Per the germline V gene, CDR1 is MGHRA and CDR2 is YSYEKL. The CDR3 sequence is 15 residues long. The V gene end was trimmed by 1 base and the J gene end by 6 bases; junction bases not matched to a gene: 5. The CDR3 DNA reads TGCGCCAGCAGCCAAGGGGGGGGAAGGGCCGGGGAGCTGTTTTTT. Translation gives CASSQGGGRAGELFF.

This clone has more than one count but fewer than ten. The DNA of the CDR3 is TGTGCCAGCAGCTCAGGGACAGGGTTGGACGAGCAGTACTTC. Its protein is CASSSGTGLDEQYF. The chain uses TRBV7-7 and TRBJ2-7, with 9 bases fitting TRBD1. The CDR3 is made up of 14 amino acids. The V and J ends lost 4 bases and 5 bases, in that order; junction bases with no gene match: 6. Germline V gene lookup returns CDR1 SSHAT and CDR2 FNYEAQ (reference sequence).

The chain carries TRBV2 and TRBJ1-1; 7 bases fit TRBD1. CDR1 SNHLY and CDR2 FYNNEI come from the germline V gene. CDR3 length: 14 amino acids. V was pared by 6 bases and J by 2 bases, with 6 bases of the junction left unmatched. DNA for the CDR3: TGTGCCAGCAGAGCCGAGGGGGCAAACACTGAAGCTTTCTTT. It specifies CASRAEGANTEAFF.

The rearrangement joins TRBV30 to TRBJ1-3; D gene ambiguous. The CDR3 extends over 14 amino acids. V was clipped by 2 bases and J by 0 bases, with 8 bases between them. Looked up from germline, CDR1 is GTSNPN and CDR2 is SVGIG (reference sequence). For the CDR3, the DNA is TGTGCCTGGAGTACGGGTCTCTCTGGAAACACCATATATTTT. It yields the protein CAWSTGLSGNTIYF.

This chain links TRBV30 with TRBJ1-1; 9 bases match TRBD1. CDR1 and CDR2 (germline): GTSNPN, SVGIG (reference sequence). Trimming cost V 0 bases and J 11 bases; bases outside gene matches: 19. This CDR3 has 17 amino acids. As DNA, the CDR3 is TGTGCCTGGAGTGTACGAAGCTTAGGGTTAGGGACAGGGATTGCTTTCTTT. Its protein is CAWSVRSLGLGTGIAFF.

This clone was counted only a few times. The CDR3 nucleotides are TGTGCCATCACGGGACAGGACTCCTACGAGCAGTACTTC. Protein sequence: CAITGQDSYEQYF. This chain joins TRBV10-3 and TRBJ2-7; 8 positions match TRBD1. Per germline, CDR1 ENHRY and CDR2 SYGVKD. The CDR3 consists of 13 residues. V was clipped by 7 bases and J by 0 bases; unmatched bases: 2.

Regarding this clone: The sample holds other DNA sequences that translate to the same CDR3. The chain uses TRBV19 and TRBJ2-7, with D perhaps matching TRBD2 (5 bases). This CDR3 contains 12 residues. Per germline, CDR1 LNHDA and CDR2 SQIVND (reference sequence). V gave up 0 bases and J gave up 6 bases, with 6 bases separating them. The CDR3 is CASSIEGSEQYF. The CDR3 bases are TGTGCCAGTAGTATAGAAGGGAGCGAGCAGTACTTC.

The J gene is TRBJ1-3, the V gene TRBV19, with D maybe TRBD1 (5 bases). The CDR3 contains 14 residues. Germline-derived CDR1 and CDR2 are LNHDA and SQIVND (reference sequence). Trimming took off 7 bases at V and 0 bases at J, with 10 bases between the two ends. The CDR3 DNA sequence: TGTGCCAGTACCTCGGGGGACTCTGGAAACACCATATATTTT. This encodes CASTSGDSGNTIYF.